This is a list of T cell receptor beta chains from one sample in a study of identical twins. Via MiXCR, TCRdb re-called the 5' RACE reads, giving one row per CDR3 protein. The sample contains about 690,000 distinct CDR3 sequences, around 5.7% of which appear only once. The sequenced sample consisted of naive T cells sorted from blood. The receptors stem from a man aged 18-30 years in good health. CDR3s include the opening cysteine and the closing phenylalanine or tryptophan. D genes are given only for firm matches. Only some rows state a clone size, as once, few, many or a class for expanded clones.

TRBV5-1	18	TRBJ1-1	few	TRBD1	CASSYFWTGGSMNTEAFF	TGCGCCAGCAGCTACTTCTGGACAGGGGGCTCGATGAACACTGAAGCTTTCTTT
TRBV5-6	14	TRBJ1-2	many	TRBD1	CASSLADRGYGYTF	TGTGCCAGCAGCTTGGCCGACAGGGGCTATGGCTACACCTTC
TRBV6-1	14	TRBJ1-6	-	TRBD1	CASTDRGANSPLHF	TGTGCCAGCACGGACAGGGGAGCGAATTCACCCCTCCACTTT
TRBV5-8	16	TRBJ2-3	-	TRBD1	CASSLEHRGSTDTQYF	TGTGCCAGCAGCTTGGAACACAGGGGTAGCACAGATACGCAGTATTTT
TRBV11-1	16	TRBJ2-3	-	-	CASSLRRSASTDTQYF	TGTGCCAGCAGCTTAAGGAGGAGCGCTAGCACAGATACGCAGTATTTT
TRBV4-1	15	TRBJ1-5	-	-	CASSHPGTVNQPQHF	TGCGCCAGCAGCCACCCTGGGACGGTCAATCAGCCCCAGCATTTT
TRBV20-1	14	TRBJ2-4	many	-	CSPRDRPPRDIQYF	TGCAGTCCCCGGGACCGACCTCCCAGGGACATTCAGTACTTC
TRBV6-1	14	TRBJ2-7	-	TRBD1	CASRNPGQGTEQYF	TGTGCCAGCAGAAACCCGGGACAGGGGACCGAGCAGTACTTC
TRBV5-5	15	TRBJ2-1	many	-	CASSPLAPGGGEQFF	TGTGCCAGCAGCCCGCTGGCGCCTGGTGGAGGTGAGCAGTTCTTC
TRBV7-9	15	TRBJ1-1	-	-	CASSPRGTGYTEAFF	TGTGCCAGCAGCCCCAGGGGAACAGGGTATACTGAAGCTTTCTTT
TRBV29-1	14	TRBJ2-7	many	-	CSVPSHGSSYEQYF	TGCAGCGTTCCGAGTCACGGGAGCTCCTACGAGCAGTACTTC
TRBV11-1	18	TRBJ2-7	-	TRBD1	CASSLEMDRGGSPYEQYF	TGTGCCAGCAGCTTGGAGATGGACAGGGGAGGCTCTCCCTACGAGCAGTACTTC
TRBV29-1	14	TRBJ2-1	many	TRBD1	CSALGDRGNNEQFF	TGCAGCGCCTTGGGGGACAGGGGAAACAATGAGCAGTTCTTC
TRBV12-3/TRBV12-4	14	TRBJ1-5	-	TRBD1	CASLRTGSNQPQHF	TGTGCCAGTCTACGGACAGGTAGCAATCAGCCCCAGCATTTT
TRBV25-1	15	TRBJ2-3	many	TRBD1	CASGSRTGGTDTQYF	TGTGCCAGCGGAAGCCGGACAGGAGGCACAGATACGCAGTATTTT
TRBV27	15	TRBJ2-1	few	-	CASNEGASSYNEQFF	TGTGCCAGCAATGAGGGCGCGAGCTCCTACAATGAGCAGTTCTTC
TRBV20-1	18	TRBJ1-5	-	-	CSARAPLTGFWADQPQHF	TGCAGTGCTAGGGCCCCGTTGACAGGATTTTGGGCCGACCAGCCCCAGCATTTT
TRBV20-1	14	TRBJ2-7	many	-	CSASYGERVYEQYF	TGCAGTGCTAGTTACGGGGAGAGGGTGTACGAGCAGTACTTC
TRBV6-5	15	TRBJ1-2	few	-	CASSFLRQGLYGYTF	TGTGCCAGCAGTTTCCTACGCCAGGGGCTCTATGGCTACACCTTC
TRBV3-1	12	TRBJ2-1	-	TRBD2	CATQGLAREQFF	TGTGCCACCCAGGGACTAGCGCGGGAGCAGTTCTTC
TRBV4-3	20	TRBJ2-3	many	TRBD2	CASSQEPILGLAGEADTQYF	TGCGCCAGCAGCCAAGAGCCGATCCTAGGACTAGCGGGAGAAGCAGATACGCAGTATTTT
TRBV11-2	15	TRBJ2-5	-	TRBD2	CASSLTSGEWETQYF	TGTGCCAGCAGCTTAACTAGCGGGGAATGGGAGACCCAGTACTTC
TRBV27	14	TRBJ2-1	few	-	CASSPRVPTDEQFF	TGTGCCAGCAGTCCACGGGTCCCCACCGATGAGCAGTTCTTC
TRBV7-3	15	TRBJ2-3	few	-	CASTRGGGGTDTQYF	TGTGCCAGCACAAGAGGAGGAGGAGGCACAGATACGCAGTATTTT
TRBV6-2/TRBV6-3	20	TRBJ2-2	many	TRBD2	CASSSTSGRTKFANTGELFF	TGTGCCAGCAGTTCGACTAGCGGGAGGACAAAATTCGCGAACACCGGGGAGCTGTTTTTT
TRBV7-9	15	TRBJ2-1	many	TRBD1	CASSLGGFSYNEQFF	TGTGCCAGCAGCCTAGGGGGCTTCTCCTACAATGAGCAGTTCTTC
TRBV5-1	13	TRBJ2-5	few	TRBD1	CASSLEGAETQYF	TGCGCCAGCAGCTTGGAGGGGGCAGAGACCCAGTACTTC
TRBV5-5	14	TRBJ2-3	many	-	CASGRDKSTDTQYF	TGTGCCAGCGGGCGGGACAAAAGCACAGATACGCAGTATTTT
TRBV4-2	15	TRBJ2-3	many	TRBD2	CASKRLAGGKDTQYF	TGTGCCAGCAAGAGACTAGCGGGAGGCAAAGATACGCAGTATTTT
TRBV12-3/TRBV12-4	15	TRBJ1-5	many	-	CASSFKGVGNQPQHF	TGTGCCAGCAGTTTTAAGGGGGTCGGCAATCAGCCCCAGCATTTT
TRBV2	14	TRBJ2-2	-	-	CASSDRVSTGELFF	TGTGCCAGCAGTGACCGGGTTAGCACCGGGGAGCTGTTTTTT
TRBV7-2	15	TRBJ1-1	many	-	CASSLVAEMNTEAFF	TGTGCCAGCAGCTTAGTTGCGGAGATGAACACTGAAGCTTTCTTT
TRBV15	15	TRBJ2-5	few	-	CATSRLGAFGETQYF	TGTGCCACCAGCAGATTAGGAGCTTTTGGAGAGACCCAGTACTTC
TRBV18	14	TRBJ1-5	-	-	CSSSPENSNQPQHF	TGTTCCAGCTCACCAGAGAATAGCAATCAGCCCCAGCATTTT
TRBV4-3	16	TRBJ1-1	many	TRBD1	CASSQVPGQGFAEAFF	TGCGCCAGCAGCCAAGTGCCGGGACAGGGATTCGCTGAAGCTTTCTTT
TRBV10-3	12	TRBJ2-2	few	-	CAIGTLTGELFF	TGTGCCATTGGGACTCTCACCGGGGAGCTGTTTTTT
TRBV28	13	TRBJ1-2	few	-	CASSSQFVHGYTF	TGTGCCAGCAGCTCACAGTTCGTGCATGGCTACACCTTC
TRBV21-1	16	TRBJ2-3	-	-	CASSDSTGTSTDTQYF	TGTGCCAGCAGCGACTCGACAGGGACTAGCACAGATACGCAGTATTTT
TRBV18	14	TRBJ2-1	-	-	CASSPPWPDNEQFF	TGTGCCAGCTCACCACCGTGGCCCGACAATGAGCAGTTCTTC
TRBV30	14	TRBJ2-3	many	TRBD2	CAWRGGGRGNTQYF	TGTGCCTGGAGGGGTGGCGGGAGAGGAAATACGCAGTATTTT
TRBV6-1	14	TRBJ1-5	many	-	CASSEQVGNQPQHF	TGTGCCAGCAGTGAACAGGTGGGGAATCAGCCCCAGCATTTT